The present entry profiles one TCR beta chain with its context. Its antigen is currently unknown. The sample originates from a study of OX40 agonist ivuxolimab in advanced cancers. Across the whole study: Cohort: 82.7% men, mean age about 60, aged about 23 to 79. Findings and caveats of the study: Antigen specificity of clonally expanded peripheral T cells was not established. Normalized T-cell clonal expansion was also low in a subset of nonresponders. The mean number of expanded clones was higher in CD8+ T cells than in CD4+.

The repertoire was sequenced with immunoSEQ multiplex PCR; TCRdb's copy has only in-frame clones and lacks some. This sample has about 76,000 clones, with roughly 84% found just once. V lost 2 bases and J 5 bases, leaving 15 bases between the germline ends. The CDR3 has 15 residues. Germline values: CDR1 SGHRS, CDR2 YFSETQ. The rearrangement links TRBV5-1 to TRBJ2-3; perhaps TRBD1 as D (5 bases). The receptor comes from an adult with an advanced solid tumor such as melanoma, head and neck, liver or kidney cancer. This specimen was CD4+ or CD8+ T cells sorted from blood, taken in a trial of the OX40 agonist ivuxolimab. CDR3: CASSFQGNSGDTQYF. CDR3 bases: TGCGCCAGCAGCTTTCAGGGTAATTCGGGAGATACGCAGTATTTT. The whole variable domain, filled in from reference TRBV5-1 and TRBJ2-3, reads KAGVTQTPRYLIKTRGQQVTLSCSPISGHRSVSWYQQTPGQGLQFLFEYFSETQRNKGNFPGRFSGRQFSNSRSEMNVSTLELGDSALYLCASSFQGNSGDTQYFGPGTRLTVL.